These 30 T cell receptor beta chains were all obtained from the same sample, sequenced in a study of T cell changes during pregnancy in multiple sclerosis. Clones were sequenced by immunoSEQ multiplex PCR, and TCRdb holds only the in-frame ones, with some missing. Found here are around 100,000 clones, more than 85% of them singletons; the top ten hold roughly 3%. Sequenced material: peripheral blood, taken in the second trimester of pregnancy. The receptors stem from a female donor with multiple sclerosis, enrolled in a pregnancy study.

This chain connects TRBV18 to TRBJ1-1; 10 bases are a match to TRBD1. The CDR3 totals 12 residues. Per germline, CDR1 KGHSH and CDR2 LQKENI. V lost 3 bases to trimming and J lost 11 bases; unmatched junction nucleotides: 3. CDR3 DNA sequence: TGTGCCAGCTCACCGTTGGACAGGGGGGCTTTCTTT. Encoded protein: CASSPLDRGAFF.

The V gene is TRBV13, the J gene TRBJ1-1; 7 nucleotides agree with TRBD1. The CDR3 is 14 amino acids. The germline CDR1 and CDR2 sequences are PRHDT and FYEKMQ (reference sequence). J gave up 5 bases and V 4 bases, and 7 bases lay outside the gene matches. CDR3 protein: CASSYRGINTEAFF. As DNA, the CDR3 is TGTGCCAGCAGCTACAGGGGAATAAATACTGAAGCTTTCTTT.

The chain couples TRBV28 to TRBJ2-1; D possibly corresponds to TRBD1 (6 bases). Deletions cut 5 bases from V and 8 bases from J, with 19 bases between. Germline values: CDR1 MDHEN, CDR2 SYDVKM. The length of the CDR3 is 15 residues. CDR3 loop: CASSPNGQPADEQFF. The CDR3 DNA follows: TGTGCCAGCAGTCCAAACGGACAGCCAGCTGATGAGCAGTTCTTC.

The gene calls are TRBV6-5 and TRBJ1-4; D gene unclear. V was pared by 0 bases and J by 5 bases, with 7 bases between. Germline values: CDR1 MNHEY, CDR2 SVGAGI. The CDR3 extends over 14 amino acids. CDR3 sequence (DNA): TGTGCCAGCAGTTACTCGAACCGGAATGAAAAACTGTTTTTT. Protein product: CASSYSNRNEKLFF.

The genes are TRBV19 and TRBJ2-3; TRBD2 matches 9 bases. Germline loops: CDR1 LNHDA, CDR2 SQIVND (reference sequence). The CDR3 extends over 15 amino acids. Trimming removed 3 bases from V and 3 bases from J; junction bases left unmatched: 4. CDR3 sequence (DNA): TGTGCCAGTAGTATTTTAGCGGGAGATACAGATACGCAGTATTTT. Amino acids: CASSILAGDTDTQYF.

The rearrangement uses TRBV28 and TRBJ2-2; 9 bases map to TRBD2. CDR3 length equals 17 residues. The junction had 7 bases not matched to a gene; V was cut back by 1 base and J by 4 bases. In germline, CDR1 is MDHEN, CDR2 SYDVKM. Here the CDR3 reads CASSLFPSGMPTGELFF. DNA for the CDR3: TGTGCCAGCAGTTTATTCCCTAGCGGGATGCCCACCGGGGAGCTGTTTTTT.

This chain uses TRBV19 with TRBJ2-5; 8 nucleotides match TRBD1. Trimming removed 5 bases from V and 0 bases from J; junction bases left unmatched: 5. CDR3 length: 15 amino acids. The germline V gene encodes CDR1 LNHDA and CDR2 SQIVND (reference sequence). DNA of the CDR3: TGTGCCAGTAGTCCTCGGACAGGGAACCAAGAGACCCAGTACTTC. Translation: CASSPRTGNQETQYF.

V gene TRBV7-9 combines with J gene TRBJ2-3; TRBD2 is a possible D gene (5 bases). The CDR3 length is 14 residues. Germline V gene lookup returns CDR1 SEHNR and CDR2 FQNEAQ (reference sequence). V gave up 0 bases and J gave up 3 bases, with 7 bases separating them. CDR3 nucleotides: TGTGCCAGCAGCTTAGCGTGGAGGACAGATACGCAGTATTTT. Its protein product is CASSLAWRTDTQYF.

The chain joins TRBV11-1 to TRBJ2-3, with 7 bases matching TRBD2. CDR1 is SGHAT and CDR2 is FQDESV in the germline V gene (reference sequence). The V gene end was trimmed by 5 bases and the J gene end by 2 bases; junction bases not matched to a gene: 1. CDR3 length equals 13 residues. The CDR3: CASSRDYTDTQYF. CDR3 bases: TGTGCCAGCAGCCGGGACTACACAGATACGCAGTATTTT. Complete variable domain (other parts from reference TRBV11-1 and TRBJ2-3): EAEVAQSPRYKITEKSQAVAFWCDPISGHATLYWYRQILGQGPELLVQFQDESVVDDSQLPKDRFSAERLKGVDSTLKIQPAELGDSAMYLCASSRDYTDTQYFGPGTRLTVL.

This clone was detected only once. V gene TRBV10-3 combines with J gene TRBJ2-7; D is ambiguous. The CDR3 is made up of 14 amino acids. Germline CDR1 ENHRY, CDR2 SYGVKD. V dropped 4 bases and J dropped 0 bases, with 10 bases sitting between them. The CDR3 sequence is CAISVERSSYEQYF. CDR3 nucleotide sequence: TGTGCCATCAGTGTGGAGAGGAGCTCCTACGAGCAGTACTTC.

The chain joins TRBV5-5 to TRBJ2-7; TRBD1 matches at 8 bases. The V gene end was trimmed by 0 bases and the J gene end by 5 bases; junction bases not matched to a gene: 4. The CDR3 length is 14 residues. Germline V gene lookup returns CDR1 SGHKS and CDR2 YYEKEE (reference sequence). The CDR3 spells CASSLVDRAHEQYF. The CDR3 DNA is TGTGCCAGCAGCTTGGTGGACAGGGCCCACGAGCAGTACTTC.

A word on this clone: The sample carries other DNA sequences with the same CDR3. The gene calls are TRBV27 and TRBJ2-1, with TRBD2 identical over 11 bases. Germline CDR1 and CDR2: MNHEY and SMNVEV (reference sequence). This CDR3 is 15 amino acids long. Germline trimming cut 5 bases from V and 5 bases from J; bases unmatched to any gene: 5. The CDR3 reads CASSTGTSGDNEQFF. CDR3 nucleotide sequence: TGTGCCAGCAGTACTGGGACTAGCGGCGACAATGAGCAGTTCTTC.

CDR3 in DNA: TGTGCCAGCAGCTTATACCCACTTAGAGGGAGGAGCAATGAGCAGTTCTTC. Translation: CASSLYPLRGRSNEQFF. V gene TRBV7-9 combines with J gene TRBJ2-1, with D possibly matching TRBD2 (6 bases). CDR3 length: 17 amino acids. The ends were cut back, 2 bases at V and 6 bases at J, with 20 bases in the middle. The germline V gene has CDR1 SEHNR and CDR2 FQNEAQ (reference sequence).

This chain joins TRBV19 and TRBJ1-2, with D unclear. The V end was cut by 4 bases, the J end by 4 bases, with 7 bases between. The CDR3 extends over 12 amino acids. Germline values: CDR1 LNHDA, CDR2 SQIVND (reference sequence). The CDR3 DNA reads as TGTGCCAGTAGTACCCACTCCTATGGCTACACCTTC. Its translation is CASSTHSYGYTF.

This sequence joins TRBV7-2 and TRBJ2-3; 13 bases map to TRBD2. This CDR3 has 14 amino acids. V lost 5 bases, J lost 10 bases, and 6 bases stayed unmatched. The germline V gene encodes CDR1 SGHTA and CDR2 FQGNSA. The CDR3 sequence is CASSLWTSGSAQYF. The CDR3 region has the DNA TGTGCCAGCAGCCTCTGGACTAGCGGGAGTGCGCAGTATTTT.

The gene calls are TRBV28 and TRBJ2-7, with D unresolved. CDR3 length equals 11 residues. The V gene's germline CDR1 is MDHEN and CDR2 SYDVKM. V shed 3 bases and J shed 6 bases, with 6 bases lying between them. This CDR3 reads CASSFFGEQYF. DNA for the CDR3: TGTGCCAGCAGTTTTTTCGGCGAGCAGTACTTC. Drawing the rest from reference TRBV28 and TRBJ2-7, the complete variable domain is DVKVTQSSRYLVKRTGEKVFLECVQDMDHENMFWYRQDPGLGLRLIYFSYDVKMKEKGDIPEGYSVSREKKERFSLILESASTNQTSMYLCASSFFGEQYFGPGTRLTVT.

This clone has only one observation. The chain has TRBV7-6 and TRBJ2-1; 7 bases fit TRBD2. Germline V lookup: CDR1 SGHVS, CDR2 FNYEAQ. The V and J ends lost 5 bases and 3 bases, in that order; junction bases with no gene match: 7. The CDR3 is made up of 15 amino acids. As DNA, the CDR3 is TGTGCCAGCAGCCCCGGCGGGAGCGGCTACAATGAGCAGTTCTTC. The encoded protein is CASSPGGSGYNEQFF. Filled out from reference TRBV7-6 and TRBJ2-1, the complete variable domain reads GAGVSQSPRYKVTKRGQDVALRCDPISGHVSLYWYRQALGQGPEFLTYFNYEAQQDKSGLPNDRFSAERPEGSISTLTIQRTEQRDSAMYRCASSPGGSGYNEQFFGPGTRLTVL.

This chain uses TRBV2 with TRBJ2-1; D might be TRBD1 (6 bases). Germline assignment: CDR1 SNHLY and CDR2 FYNNEI. The CDR3 runs to 13 residues. The V end was cut by 3 bases, the J end by 8 bases, with 11 bases between. The CDR3 loop reads CASSEGRGDEQFF. In DNA, the CDR3 is TGTGCCAGCAGTGAGGGCAGGGGTGATGAGCAGTTCTTC.

The V and J genes are TRBV21-1 and TRBJ1-5; the DNA was not compared with TRBD1, the D call given in the table. TRBV21-1 is tagged as a pseudogene. This CDR3 is 18 amino acids long. CDR3 protein: CASSTQPGQGASCQPQHF. The CDR3, as DNA: TGTGCCAGCAGCACTCAACCGGGACAGGGGGCATCATGTCAGCCCCAGCATTTT.

This chain joins TRBV2 and TRBJ1-5, with 7 nucleotides matching TRBD1. In germline, CDR1 is SNHLY, CDR2 FYNNEI. Trimming removed 5 bases from V and 0 bases from J; junction bases left unmatched: 4. The CDR3 sequence is 15 residues long. Here the CDR3 reads CASSPTGSSNQPQHF. The CDR3 DNA follows: TGTGCCAGCAGTCCGACAGGGAGTAGCAATCAGCCCCAGCATTTT.

The chain links TRBV6-6 to TRBJ1-2; possible D gene TRBD1, 6 bases. The V end was cut by 5 bases, the J end by 4 bases, with 14 bases between. Looked up from germline, CDR1 is MNHNY and CDR2 is SVGAGI (reference sequence). The CDR3 has 14 residues. The CDR3: CASSLLTGSYGYTF. The DNA for the CDR3 is TGTGCCAGCAGTCTACTAACAGGGAGCTATGGCTACACCTTC.

The chain links TRBV6-6 to TRBJ1-3; D is perhaps TRBD1 (6 bases). V dropped 7 bases and J dropped 0 bases, with 13 bases sitting between them. Germline loops: CDR1 MNHNY, CDR2 SVGAGI (reference sequence). This CDR3 contains 15 residues. CDR3 loop: CASTPGQFSGNTIYF. CDR3 in DNA: TGTGCCAGCACCCCCGGACAGTTCTCTGGAAACACCATATATTTT.

The CDR3 reads CASRRSGANVLTF. The DNA of the CDR3 is TGTGCCAGCCGGAGGTCTGGGGCCAACGTCCTGACTTTC. V is TRBV6-5 and J is TRBJ2-6, with D maybe TRBD2 (5 bases). Between the trimmed V and J ends, which lost 8 bases and 1 base, there was a span of 6 bases. This CDR3 spans 13 amino acids. Per germline, CDR1 MNHEY and CDR2 SVGAGI.

The chain employs TRBV27 and TRBJ2-7, with TRBD1 matching 7 bases. V was clipped by 4 bases and J by 0 bases; unmatched bases: 15. CDR3 size: 18 residues. The germline V gene encodes CDR1 MNHEY and CDR2 SMNVEV (reference sequence). In DNA, the CDR3 is TGTGCCAGCAGTTACTTCGTAGGGGGCCGAACGAGCTCCTACGAGCAGTACTTC. Translating it yields CASSYFVGGRTSSYEQYF.

The chain recombines TRBV10-3 with TRBJ1-1, with 7 bases that match TRBD1. Losses at the gene ends were 10 bases for V and 4 bases for J; bases not matched to a gene: 12. Germline CDR1 reads ENHRY; CDR2 reads SYGVKD. The CDR3 consists of 14 residues. CDR3: CATQLDRAGTEAFF. In nucleotides, the CDR3 is TGTGCCACGCAGCTCGACAGGGCGGGCACTGAAGCTTTCTTT.

The rearrangement joins TRBV10-3 to TRBJ2-7; tentatively, D is TRBD1 (5 bases). The CDR3 loop spans 15 amino acids. The germline CDR1 and CDR2 sequences are ENHRY and SYGVKD. V shed 4 bases and J shed 0 bases, with 13 bases lying between them. CDR3 residues: CAISAPGAVSYEQYF. The CDR3 coding sequence is TGTGCCATCAGTGCCCCTGGGGCGGTCTCCTACGAGCAGTACTTC.

This clone has just one count. The chain employs TRBV5-6 and TRBJ2-5; D gene ambiguous. The end of the DNA aligns better with TRBJ2-7, so the J call may be wrong. The CDR3 covers 11 residues. The germline gives CDR1 SGHDT, CDR2 YYEEEE. In DNA form, the CDR3 reads TGTGCCAGCAGCTTGAGATACGAGCAGTACTTC. It encodes CASSLRYEQYF.

Comments on this clone: It is unclear where the CDR3 begins or ends on the DNA, so no DNA is shown, and the CDR3 is as TCRdb lists it. The chain joins TRBV6-6 to TRBJ1-5; TRBD1 reflects the table's D call only, with no check against the DNA. Germline-derived CDR1 and CDR2 are MNHNY and SVGAGI (reference sequence). The CDR3 has 15 residues if both end residues are counted. The CDR3 sequence is CASSSSDRLRQPQHF.

CDR3 sequence: CASSQLAGEREQYF. The CDR3 coding sequence is TGTGCCAGCAGTCAACTAGCGGGAGAACGCGAGCAGTACTTC. V usage is TRBV27 and J usage is TRBJ2-7; 11 bases align to TRBD2. Trimming cost V 5 bases and J 6 bases; bases outside gene matches: 6. This CDR3 spans 14 amino acids. The germline gives CDR1 MNHEY, CDR2 SMNVEV (reference sequence).

The chain joins TRBV27 to TRBJ2-2, with D possibly being TRBD2 (5 bases). The V gene's germline CDR1 is MNHEY and CDR2 SMNVEV (reference sequence). The CDR3 runs to 12 residues. V was cut by 6 bases and J by 7 bases, with 9 bases left in between. The CDR3 loop reads CASSPRGGELFF. CDR3 in DNA: TGTGCCAGCAGCCCCCGGGGCGGGGAGCTGTTTTTT.